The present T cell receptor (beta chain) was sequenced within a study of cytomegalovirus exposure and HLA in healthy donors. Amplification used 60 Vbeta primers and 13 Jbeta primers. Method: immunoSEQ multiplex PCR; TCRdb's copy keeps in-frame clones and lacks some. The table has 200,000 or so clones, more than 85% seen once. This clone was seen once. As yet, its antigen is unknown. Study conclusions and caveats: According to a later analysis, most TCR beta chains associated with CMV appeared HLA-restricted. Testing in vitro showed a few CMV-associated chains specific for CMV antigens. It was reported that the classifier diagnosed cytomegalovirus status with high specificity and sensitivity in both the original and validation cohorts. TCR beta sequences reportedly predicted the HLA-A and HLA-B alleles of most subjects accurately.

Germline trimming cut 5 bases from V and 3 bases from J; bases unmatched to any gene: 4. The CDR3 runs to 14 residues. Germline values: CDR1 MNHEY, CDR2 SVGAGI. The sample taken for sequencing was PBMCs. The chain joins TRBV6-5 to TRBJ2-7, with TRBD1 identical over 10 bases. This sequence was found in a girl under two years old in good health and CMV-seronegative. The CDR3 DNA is TGTGCCAGCAGTAGACAGGGGGCAAACTACGAGCAGTACTTC. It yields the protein CASSRQGANYEQYF.